The 27 T cell receptor beta chains below come from one sample, sequenced in a study of blood T cell repertoires in COVID-19 (dated by TCRdb to between 2020 and 2021). Preparation of the library involved the immunoSEQ multiplex PCR assay. TCRdb mirrors the immuneACCESS table, restricted to in-frame sequences. Some clones are absent from its copies; in checked studies, under half trace to an unresolved V gene, and the reason for the others is unknown. Present in this sample are 95,000 to 150,000 clones, 85% of which were seen just once. The ten largest clones represent around 4.2% of the sample. Specimen: peripheral blood. The receptors come from a man in his 60s with acute or convalescent COVID-19.

The rearrangement uses TRBV6-6 and TRBJ2-3; D gene unclear. The CDR3 totals 15 residues. Trimming removed 7 bases from V and 0 bases from J, with 14 bases in between. CDR1 and CDR2 (germline): MNHNY, SVGAGI (reference sequence). CDR3 sequence reads: CASTQEHTSTDTQYF. Written as DNA, the CDR3 is TGTGCCAGCACCCAGGAACACACTAGCACAGATACGCAGTATTTT.

This chain links TRBV6-1 with TRBJ2-3, with 10 bases fitting TRBD2. The CDR3 spans 15 residues. Trimming cost V 4 bases and J 4 bases; bases outside gene matches: 5. Germline V CDR1 and CDR2: MNHNS, SASEGT. The CDR3 region has the DNA TGTGCCAGCAGTGGAGCGGGAGGGGGGTCAGATACGCAGTATTTT. It encodes CASSGAGGGSDTQYF.

The rearrangement links TRBV28 to TRBJ2-7, with 12 bases matching TRBD2. Germline V lookup: CDR1 MDHEN, CDR2 SYDVKM. The CDR3 loop spans 15 amino acids. After removal of 5 bases from V and 1 base from J, the junction contained 3 bases not matched to a gene. Here the CDR3 DNA reads TGTGCCAGCAGTAACGGACTAGCGGGGTCCTACGAGCAGTACTTC. Amino acid sequence: CASSNGLAGSYEQYF.

The genes are TRBV6-5 and TRBJ2-7; D gene ambiguous. V lost 0 bases to trimming and J lost 6 bases, with 15 bases between them. The germline V gene has CDR1 MNHEY and CDR2 SVGAGI. The CDR3 contains 15 residues. For the CDR3, the DNA is TGTGCCAGCAGTTACTCCCAGCTCTTCTCGGGCGAGCAGTACTTC. This encodes CASSYSQLFSGEQYF.

This clone appeared a few times. This rearrangement joins TRBV28 to TRBJ1-3; 7 bases line up with TRBD1. Trimming cost V 8 bases and J 0 bases; bases outside gene matches: 10. The CDR3 sequence is 16 residues long. CDR1 is MDHEN and CDR2 is SYDVKM in the germline V gene. This CDR3 is CASSSGGQASGNTIYF. The CDR3 bases are TGTGCCAGCTCATCAGGGGGTCAGGCCTCTGGAAACACCATATATTTT.

The V gene is TRBV11-2, the J gene TRBJ2-7; TRBD1 matches at 8 bases. The V segment lost 1 base and the J segment 6 bases; nucleotides outside the gene matches: 8. This CDR3 comprises 15 residues. Germline assignment: CDR1 SGHAT and CDR2 FQNNGV. CDR3 bases: TGTGCCAGCAGCTTAGCCCTGGACAGGGTAGTCGAGCAGTACTTC. Encoded protein: CASSLALDRVVEQYF.

In DNA form, the CDR3 reads TGTGCCAGTATCGAGACAGGGGGATCGAAACCCCTCCACTTT. Translated, it gives CASIETGGSKPLHF. The J gene is TRBJ1-6, the V gene TRBV19, with 9 bases lining up with TRBD1. From germline, CDR1 is LNHDA and CDR2 SQIVND (reference sequence). The CDR3 spans 14 residues. V was clipped by 7 bases and J by 12 bases; unmatched bases: 10.

The rearrangement uses TRBV7-2 and TRBJ2-2; D gene uncertain. The CDR3 is made up of 15 amino acids. V dropped 3 bases and J dropped 0 bases, with 8 bases sitting between them. Germline V gene sequence: CDR1 SGHTA, CDR2 FQGNSA. This CDR3 is CASSFDIPNTGELFF. The CDR3 coding sequence is TGTGCCAGCAGCTTCGACATACCGAACACCGGGGAGCTGTTTTTT.

This clone has more than one count but fewer than ten. The gene calls are TRBV7-9 and TRBJ2-1; 10 bases align to TRBD2. This CDR3 is 17 amino acids long. Germline loops: CDR1 SEHNR, CDR2 FQNEAQ (reference sequence). Losses at the gene ends were 5 bases for V and 0 bases for J; bases not matched to a gene: 7. CDR3 loop: CASSPWTSGSSYNEQFF. CDR3 nucleotides: TGTGCCAGCAGCCCCTGGACTAGCGGCAGCTCCTACAATGAGCAGTTCTTC. Using reference TRBV7-9 and TRBJ2-1 for the parts outside the CDR3, the full variable domain is DTGVSQNPRHKITKRGQNVTFRCDPISEHNRLYWYRQTLGQGPEFLTYFQNEAQLEKSRLLSDRFSAERPKGSFSTLEIQRTEQGDSAMYLCASSPWTSGSSYNEQFFGPGTRLTVL.

The chain is built from TRBV28 and TRBJ1-5, with D unclear. The germline V gene encodes CDR1 MDHEN and CDR2 SYDVKM. V was shortened by 8 bases and J by 6 bases, with 5 bases between the two germline ends. This CDR3 has 10 amino acids. The CDR3 region is CASGSQPQHF. The CDR3 DNA reads as TGTGCCAGCGGCAGTCAGCCCCAGCATTTT.

The chain employs TRBV9 and TRBJ2-5; no firm D call. Germline values: CDR1 SGDLS, CDR2 YYNGEE. The V gene lost 0 bases and the J gene lost 2 bases, with 8 bases spanning the gap. This CDR3 contains 14 residues. In DNA form, the CDR3 reads TGTGCCAGCAGCGTAGGCCCGCTACAAGAGACCCAGTACTTC. Its translation: CASSVGPLQETQYF.

The gene calls are TRBV29-1 and TRBJ2-2; D is perhaps TRBD1 (6 bases). CDR3 length equals 14 residues. V lost 4 bases and J lost 5, with 14 bases in between. The germline gives CDR1 SQVTM, CDR2 ANQGSEA. In DNA, the CDR3 is TGCAGCGTTGCTGCAGGGGTACATACCGGGGAGCTGTTTTTT. This gives the protein CSVAAGVHTGELFF.

This clone was observed once. This chain uses TRBV4-1 with TRBJ2-5, with D possibly TRBD1 on 6 matching bases. The germline V gene encodes CDR1 MGHRA and CDR2 YSYEKL. With 2 bases removed from V and 5 bases from J, the gap between germline ends came to 15 bases. This CDR3 is built from 15 residues. The CDR3 here is CASSQWQGKGETQYF. In DNA form, the CDR3 reads TGCGCCAGCAGCCAATGGCAGGGGAAGGGTGAGACCCAGTACTTC.

This clone has only one observation. The chain uses TRBV27 and TRBJ1-5; D unresolved. The CDR3 is made up of 15 amino acids. Trimming removed 9 bases at V and 2 bases at J, with 17 bases between. Germline CDR1 MNHEY, CDR2 SMNVEV (reference sequence). As DNA, the CDR3 is TGTGCCAGTCGACTTTACCCAAAGGGCAATCAGCCCCAGCATTTT. This encodes CASRLYPKGNQPQHF.

This clone was observed a single time. This sequence joins TRBV30 and TRBJ2-5; 8 bases map to TRBD2. Unmatched junction bases numbered 8, after V lost 3 bases and J lost 8 bases. CDR3 length: 13 residues. Germline V gives CDR1 GTSNPN, CDR2 SVGIG (reference sequence). This CDR3 is CAWRPGGPSTQYF. The CDR3 coding sequence is TGTGCCTGGAGGCCGGGGGGGCCGTCAACCCAGTACTTC.

The genes are TRBV5-1 and TRBJ1-3; weak D call: TRBD1 (6 bases). Germline V gene lookup returns CDR1 SGHRS and CDR2 YFSETQ. V was cut by 4 bases and J by 0 bases, with 8 bases left in between. The CDR3 covers 14 residues. This chain's CDR3 is CASSQGSSGNTIYF. DNA for the CDR3: TGCGCCAGCAGCCAGGGGAGCTCTGGAAACACCATATATTTT.

The J gene is TRBJ2-5, the V gene TRBV3-1 (or the pseudogene TRBV3-2); weak D call: TRBD2 (5 bases). V dropped 0 bases and J dropped 2 bases, with 13 bases sitting between them. The CDR3 sequence is 16 residues long. Germline lookup yields CDR1 LGHDT and CDR2 YNNKEL (reference sequence). The CDR3 protein is CASSQELRRGQETQYF. CDR3 bases: TGTGCCAGCAGCCAAGAGCTCCGACGGGGACAAGAGACCCAGTACTTC.

This rearrangement joins TRBV6-2 or TRBV6-3 to TRBJ1-1; unclear D gene. The CDR3 sequence is 17 residues long. The V and J ends lost 0 bases and 2 bases respectively, with 16 bases between them. Germline loops: CDR1 MNHEY, CDR2 SVGEGT. The chain's CDR3 is CASSYSRKRATNTEAFF. In nucleotides, the CDR3 is TGTGCCAGCAGTTACTCCCGTAAGCGGGCGACCAACACTGAAGCTTTCTTT.

CDR3 sequence reads: CASSFGRTGSSQYF. The DNA for the CDR3 is TGTGCCAGCAGCTTTGGGCGGACAGGGTCGTCCCAGTACTTC. The chain employs TRBV7-9 and TRBJ2-5, with 8 positions matching TRBD1. Trimming cost V 3 bases and J 9 bases; bases outside gene matches: 9. Per germline, CDR1 SEHNR and CDR2 FQNEAQ (reference sequence). The CDR3 is 14 amino acids.

This chain connects TRBV6-2 or TRBV6-3 to TRBJ2-2; TRBD2 matches at 10 bases. The CDR3 consists of 17 residues. Germline CDR1 is MNHEY and CDR2 is SVGEGT. Trimming cost V 0 bases and J 7 bases; bases outside gene matches: 8. The chain's CDR3 is CASSYSPSGSGGGELFF. DNA for the CDR3: TGTGCCAGCAGTTACTCGCCTAGCGGGAGCGGCGGCGGGGAGCTGTTTTTT.

The chain recombines TRBV21-1 with TRBJ1-2; the table gives TRBD1 as D, unverified against the DNA. TRBV21-1 is reported as a pseudogene. The CDR3 length is 12 residues. The CDR3 nucleotides are TGTGCCAGCAGCTCACAGGGGGGTGGCTACACCTTC. Its protein product is CASSSQGGGYTF.

The V call is TRBV6-4, the J call TRBJ2-7, with D possibly matching TRBD1 (6 bases). The CDR3 spans 16 residues. Looked up from germline, CDR1 is MRHNA and CDR2 is SNTAGT. The V end lost 6 bases, the J end lost 0 bases, and 18 bases lay between the germline ends. The DNA for the CDR3 is TGTGCCAGCAGGTCCCGACAGGATTTGAGCTCCTACGAGCAGTACTTC. Its translation: CASRSRQDLSSYEQYF.

The chain couples TRBV27 to TRBJ1-6, with D uncertain. Trimming left V 4 bases short and J 7 bases short, with 11 bases between. The CDR3 length is 14 residues. Germline V gene sequence: CDR1 MNHEY, CDR2 SMNVEV (reference sequence). The CDR3: CASSSGGDNSPLHF. The DNA for the CDR3 is TGTGCCAGCAGTTCAGGAGGAGACAATTCACCCCTCCACTTT.

This chain uses TRBV6-2 or TRBV6-3 with TRBJ2-3; no clear D. Germline V gene sequence: CDR1 MNHEY, CDR2 SVGEGT. The CDR3 runs 14 residues. The ends were cut back, 2 bases at V and 2 bases at J, with 8 bases in the middle. DNA for the CDR3: TGTGCCAGCAGTTACGGGCTGAACACAGATACGCAGTATTTT. The encoded protein is CASSYGLNTDTQYF.

This clone was observed a single time. The CDR3 DNA follows: TGCGCCAGCAGCTCGCAGCCTCCGGGAGGTGTCACCGGGGAGCTGTTTTTT. This encodes CASSSQPPGGVTGELFF. The V gene is TRBV5-1, the J gene TRBJ2-2, with TRBD2 matching over 7 bases. This CDR3 region has 17 residues. J was trimmed by 4 bases and V by 3 bases; bases with no gene match: 12. Germline assignment: CDR1 SGHRS and CDR2 YFSETQ. Filled out from reference TRBV5-1 and TRBJ2-2, the complete variable domain reads KAGVTQTPRYLIKTRGQQVTLSCSPISGHRSVSWYQQTPGQGLQFLFEYFSETQRNKGNFPGRFSGRQFSNSRSEMNVSTLELGDSALYLCASSSQPPGGVTGELFFGEGSRLTVL.

This chain uses TRBV6-5 with TRBJ2-1; no clear D gene. Germline V gives CDR1 MNHEY, CDR2 SVGAGI. V was trimmed by 8 bases and J by 5 bases, leaving 13 bases between them. The CDR3 spans 13 residues. CDR3 in amino acids: CASYATPHNEQFF. The DNA for the CDR3 is TGTGCCAGCTATGCTACCCCCCACAATGAGCAGTTCTTC.

V and J are TRBV19 and TRBJ2-5, with 9 bases lining up with TRBD2. V was clipped by 7 bases and J by 5 bases; unmatched bases: 8. CDR1 is LNHDA, CDR2 SQIVND, per germline (reference sequence). The length of the CDR3 is 14 residues. The CDR3 reads CASNGGGRDETQYF. The DNA for the CDR3 is TGTGCCAGTAATGGCGGCGGGAGGGATGAGACCCAGTACTTC.